This T cell receptor beta chain was recorded in a study of shared clonotypes between healthy human individuals. Study as a whole: Each donor contributed plates that comprised three CD4 naive, three CD4 memory, two CD8 naive and one CD8 memory.

Positive CCR7 selection of CD45RO-negative cells yielded the naive CD8 cells, and terminally differentiated effector memory CD45RA+ cells were excluded. Donors, healthy HIV-negative adults, lacked recent acute infections or vaccinations. A note on this clone: Its specificity is not known.

Genomic DNA of each subset was evenly split across several immunoSEQ plates. The assay was immunoSEQ multiplex PCR, and TCRdb's table has in-frame clones only and misses some. The sample shows over 800,000 clones, 85% to 95% of them seen only once. This CDR3 contains 12 residues. Germline CDR1 reads MNHNS; CDR2 reads SASEGT. V shed 4 bases and J shed 13 bases, with 14 bases lying between them. Findings and caveats of the study: Having only a few donors restricted how much genetic and exposure-history diversity was captured.

This TCR derives from a man aged 30 to 45 in good health. The chain has TRBV6-1 and TRBJ2-1, with D perhaps being TRBD1 or TRBD2 (7 bases each). The sample was naive CD8+ T cells sorted from blood. For the CDR3, the DNA is TGTGCCAGCAGTGGCCCAGGGGGGGAACAGTTCTTC. This codes for CASSGPGGEQFF.